These T cell receptor beta chains were read from a single sample in a study of cytomegalovirus exposure and HLA in healthy donors. Profiled with immunoSEQ multiplex PCR; TCRdb holds only in-frame clones, not every one. The table records 90,000 to 110,000 clones, approximately 83% of them present only once. Sequenced sample: PBMCs. These receptors came from a man between 18 and 29 years old in good health and CMV-seronegative. The CDR3 runs from the conserved cysteine through the conserved F or W. The D gene is left open where the match is weak. Not all rows give a size; the values are once, few, many and, for expanded clones, a class.

cdr3_nt: TGTGCCAGCAGCCCACAGAACAATGAGCAGTTCTTC
cdr3_aa: CASSPQNNEQFF
d_call: -
clone_size: -
j_call: TRBJ2-1
v_call: TRBV9

cdr3_nt: TGTGCCAGCAGCTCCGCCAGGGGGTGGGGGAACAATGAGCAGTTCTTC
cdr3_aa: CASSSARGWGNNEQFF
d_call: TRBD1
clone_size: -
j_call: TRBJ2-1
v_call: TRBV11-3

cdr3_nt: TGTGCCAGCAGCATGGGACTAGCGGGAGGTGAGCAGTTCTTC
cdr3_aa: CASSMGLAGGEQFF
d_call: TRBD2
clone_size: -
j_call: TRBJ2-1
v_call: TRBV7-9

cdr3_nt: TGCGCCAGCAGCCAGGGGGACTACAACACCGGGGAGCTGTTTTTT
cdr3_aa: CASSQGDYNTGELFF
d_call: TRBD2
clone_size: few
j_call: TRBJ2-2
v_call: TRBV4-3

cdr3_nt: TGTGCCAGCTCAGCGACCGCGAAACTGTTTTTT
cdr3_aa: CASSATAKLFF
d_call: -
clone_size: -
j_call: TRBJ1-4
v_call: TRBV11-3

cdr3_nt: TGTGCCAGCAGTACCCGAACAAATTCCTACGAGCAGTACTTC
cdr3_aa: CASSTRTNSYEQYF
d_call: -
clone_size: -
j_call: TRBJ2-7
v_call: TRBV28

cdr3_nt: TGTGCCAGCAGCCGAACTAGCGGGAGTAACTACGAGCAGTACTTC
cdr3_aa: CASSRTSGSNYEQYF
d_call: TRBD2
clone_size: -
j_call: TRBJ2-7
v_call: TRBV11-1

cdr3_nt: TGTGCCAGCAGCGCTCGAGACGACAGTTCCTACGAGCAGTACTTC
cdr3_aa: CASSARDDSSYEQYF
d_call: -
clone_size: -
j_call: TRBJ2-7
v_call: TRBV9

cdr3_nt: TGTGCCAGCAGCTTGGTTAGGGGGGGCACTGAAGCTTTCTTT
cdr3_aa: CASSLVRGGTEAFF
d_call: -
clone_size: -
j_call: TRBJ1-1
v_call: TRBV5-4

cdr3_nt: TGTGCCAGCAGCTTGGCCCGGAGGACTAGCGGGGCCACAGATACGCAGTATTTT
cdr3_aa: CASSLARRTSGATDTQYF
d_call: TRBD2
clone_size: -
j_call: TRBJ2-3
v_call: TRBV5-4

cdr3_nt: TGTGCCAGCAGCTTAGTGCCTAGCACCTCCTACGAGCAGTACTTC
cdr3_aa: CASSLVPSTSYEQYF
d_call: -
clone_size: -
j_call: TRBJ2-7
v_call: TRBV7-2

cdr3_nt: TGTGCCAGCAGTTCGCTAGCGTCTCAAGAGACCCAGTACTTC
cdr3_aa: CASSSLASQETQYF
d_call: -
clone_size: once
j_call: TRBJ2-5
v_call: TRBV28

cdr3_nt: TGTGCCAGCGGCAGGGGAACCAGCTCCTATAATTCACCCCTCCACTTT
cdr3_aa: CASGRGTSSYNSPLHF
d_call: -
clone_size: -
j_call: TRBJ1-6
v_call: TRBV27

cdr3_nt: TGCGCCAGCAGCCCCCGACTAGAATGGACCGGGGAGCTGTTTTTT
cdr3_aa: CASSPRLEWTGELFF
d_call: -
clone_size: -
j_call: TRBJ2-2
v_call: TRBV4-3

cdr3_nt: TGTGCCAGCAGCTGGGGACTAGGGAAAGAGACCCAGTACTTC
cdr3_aa: CASSWGLGKETQYF
d_call: TRBD2
clone_size: -
j_call: TRBJ2-5
v_call: TRBV7-8

cdr3_nt: TGTGCCAGCAAGCTGGGACTAAGCACAGATACGCAGTATTTT
cdr3_aa: CASKLGLSTDTQYF
d_call: TRBD2
clone_size: once
j_call: TRBJ2-3
v_call: TRBV2

cdr3_nt: TGCAGCGTTGAGAGGGACAGGGGGACGGAGACCCAGTACTTC
cdr3_aa: CSVERDRGTETQYF
d_call: TRBD1
clone_size: -
j_call: TRBJ2-5
v_call: TRBV29-1

cdr3_nt: TGTGCCAGCAGTTTATCTTCCCTAGCGGGACCGGAGTACTTC
cdr3_aa: CASSLSSLAGPEYF
d_call: TRBD2
clone_size: -
j_call: TRBJ2-7
v_call: TRBV27

cdr3_nt: TGTGCCAGCAGCTTAGGGCAGGGAAGGGGAAAACTGTTTTTT
cdr3_aa: CASSLGQGRGKLFF
d_call: -
clone_size: -
j_call: TRBJ1-4
v_call: TRBV11-2

cdr3_nt: TGTGCCAGCAGTTTTCGGGGACAAGGGGCCTACGAGCAGTACTTC
cdr3_aa: CASSFRGQGAYEQYF
d_call: -
clone_size: -
j_call: TRBJ2-7
v_call: TRBV28

cdr3_nt: TGCGCCAGCAGCTTCTTGGCGACAGGGGGCGATGGCTACACCTTC
cdr3_aa: CASSFLATGGDGYTF
d_call: TRBD1
clone_size: -
j_call: TRBJ1-2
v_call: TRBV5-1

cdr3_nt: TGTGCCAGCAGTCCCAATCCTCGTAAGGACAGGGTCCATGGCTACACCTTC
cdr3_aa: CASSPNPRKDRVHGYTF
d_call: TRBD1
clone_size: -
j_call: TRBJ1-2
v_call: TRBV27

cdr3_nt: TGTGCCAGCAGCGTTAGAGCAGAGGGTGCCGCCTACGAGCAGTACTTC
cdr3_aa: CASSVRAEGAAYEQYF
d_call: -
clone_size: -
j_call: TRBJ2-7
v_call: TRBV7-2

cdr3_nt: TGCGCCAGCAGCCAAGTGGTGAGCGGGAGGGATTACGAGCAGTACTTC
cdr3_aa: CASSQVVSGRDYEQYF
d_call: TRBD2
clone_size: -
j_call: TRBJ2-7
v_call: TRBV4-3

cdr3_nt: TGTGCCTCTTCTAGCGGGAGTGAGACCCAGTACTTC
cdr3_aa: CASSSGSETQYF
d_call: TRBD2
clone_size: -
j_call: TRBJ2-5
v_call: TRBV30

cdr3_nt: TGCAGCGTCCGGACAGGGGGCGCAAACACTGAAGCTTTCTTT
cdr3_aa: CSVRTGGANTEAFF
d_call: TRBD1
clone_size: once
j_call: TRBJ1-1
v_call: TRBV29-1

cdr3_nt: TGTGCCATCAGTGAGCGGCAGGGCTCCTACAATGAGCAGTTCTTC
cdr3_aa: CAISERQGSYNEQFF
d_call: -
clone_size: few
j_call: TRBJ2-1
v_call: TRBV10-3

cdr3_nt: TGTGCCAGCTCACCGTGGCAGGGGAATCGAGGCTACACCTTC
cdr3_aa: CASSPWQGNRGYTF
d_call: -
clone_size: -
j_call: TRBJ1-2
v_call: TRBV18

cdr3_nt: TGTGCCAGCAGTATAGCGGGAGGGGTAGGGCAGTTCTTC
cdr3_aa: CASSIAGGVGQFF
d_call: TRBD2
clone_size: -
j_call: TRBJ2-1
v_call: TRBV7-3

cdr3_nt: TGTGCCAGCAGCGTAGCTCTACCTTACGGGGCAGATACGCAGTATTTT
cdr3_aa: CASSVALPYGADTQYF
d_call: -
clone_size: -
j_call: TRBJ2-3
v_call: TRBV7-2

cdr3_nt: TGTGCCAGCATCGGTTCGGACAGGGGCAGGTACAATGAGCAGTTCTTC
cdr3_aa: CASIGSDRGRYNEQFF
d_call: TRBD1
clone_size: -
j_call: TRBJ2-1
v_call: TRBV7-9

cdr3_nt: TGTGCCAGCAGGCCCGCGGGACCCACAATATCCGCAGAGACCCAGTACTTC
cdr3_aa: CASRPAGPTISAETQYF
d_call: -
clone_size: -
j_call: TRBJ2-5
v_call: TRBV27

cdr3_nt: TGTGCCAGCAGCCCAATGACGGGTGTAAGAAACACCATATATTTT
cdr3_aa: CASSPMTGVRNTIYF
d_call: -
clone_size: -
j_call: TRBJ1-3
v_call: TRBV9

cdr3_nt: TGTGCCAGCAGTGGAGTAGCGGGAGGGAATGAGCAGTTCTTC
cdr3_aa: CASSGVAGGNEQFF
d_call: TRBD2
clone_size: -
j_call: TRBJ2-1
v_call: TRBV6-1

cdr3_nt: TGTGCCAGCAGTCAGGACAGCTTTAATCAGCCCCAGCATTTT
cdr3_aa: CASSQDSFNQPQHF
d_call: -
clone_size: -
j_call: TRBJ1-5
v_call: TRBV6-5

cdr3_nt: TGCGCCAGCAGCCAAGTAGGCGGGACTAACTATGGCTACACCTTC
cdr3_aa: CASSQVGGTNYGYTF
d_call: -
clone_size: -
j_call: TRBJ1-2
v_call: TRBV4-1

cdr3_nt: TGTGCCAGCAGCCGCTCACCGGCGGGAGGAAGCTACAATGAGCAGTTCTTC
cdr3_aa: CASSRSPAGGSYNEQFF
d_call: TRBD2
clone_size: -
j_call: TRBJ2-1
v_call: TRBV7-8

cdr3_nt: TGCGCCAGCAGCACCCGACTAGCAAGCTCCTACAATGAGCAGTTCTTC
cdr3_aa: CASSTRLASSYNEQFF
d_call: TRBD2
clone_size: once
j_call: TRBJ2-1
v_call: TRBV5-1

cdr3_nt: TGTGCCAGTAGCCCTTACAGGGGAGCCCCTGAAGCTTTCTTT
cdr3_aa: CASSPYRGAPEAFF
d_call: TRBD1
clone_size: -
j_call: TRBJ1-1
v_call: TRBV19

cdr3_nt: TGCGCCAGCAGTGAGACGGTGGGAGAATCACCCCTCCACTTT
cdr3_aa: CASSETVGESPLHF
d_call: -
clone_size: -
j_call: TRBJ1-6
v_call: TRBV10-2

cdr3_nt: TGCAGTGCTCCCACGGGGACTGAAGCTTTCTTT
cdr3_aa: CSAPTGTEAFF
d_call: -
clone_size: few
j_call: TRBJ1-1
v_call: TRBV20-1

cdr3_nt: TGTGCCAGCTCACCACGCACTAGCGGTAACACCGGGGAGCTGTTTTTT
cdr3_aa: CASSPRTSGNTGELFF
d_call: TRBD2
clone_size: -
j_call: TRBJ2-2
v_call: TRBV18

cdr3_nt: TGTGCCAGCAGTGGAGGGGGCGGCACTGAAGCTTTCTTT
cdr3_aa: CASSGGGGTEAFF
d_call: TRBD1
clone_size: -
j_call: TRBJ1-1
v_call: TRBV6-4

cdr3_nt: TGTGCCAGCAGCCCGGGACAGGTCACCGGGGAGCTGTTTTTT
cdr3_aa: CASSPGQVTGELFF
d_call: TRBD1
clone_size: -
j_call: TRBJ2-2
v_call: TRBV5-8

cdr3_nt: TGTGCCAGCAGCGACCGTCGCGGTCGGGGTAGCGGCAACTCCTACAATGAGCAGTTCTTC
cdr3_aa: CASSDRRGRGSGNSYNEQFF
d_call: -
clone_size: -
j_call: TRBJ2-1
v_call: TRBV2

cdr3_nt: TGCGCCAGCAGTCGGGACAGGGGGCTCGGCACTGAAGCTTTCTTT
cdr3_aa: CASSRDRGLGTEAFF
d_call: TRBD1
clone_size: few
j_call: TRBJ1-1
v_call: TRBV23-1

cdr3_nt: TGTGCCAGCAGCTTGGCGACGGGACAGGGAACAGATACGCAGTATTTT
cdr3_aa: CASSLATGQGTDTQYF
d_call: TRBD1
clone_size: -
j_call: TRBJ2-3
v_call: TRBV5-4

cdr3_nt: TGTGCCAGCAGCCCGCGGACTAGCGGAAACACCGGGGAGCTGTTTTTT
cdr3_aa: CASSPRTSGNTGELFF
d_call: TRBD2
clone_size: -
j_call: TRBJ2-2
v_call: TRBV7-2

cdr3_nt: TGTGCCAGCAGCTCAGGGGTAGGAACCCCTGGAAACACCATATATTTT
cdr3_aa: CASSSGVGTPGNTIYF
d_call: -
clone_size: -
j_call: TRBJ1-3
v_call: TRBV7-7

cdr3_nt: TGTGCCAGCAGCCCCACGGGACTAGCGTTCTTCAGCTCCGGGGAGCTGTTTTTT
cdr3_aa: CASSPTGLAFFSSGELFF
d_call: TRBD2
clone_size: once
j_call: TRBJ2-2
v_call: TRBV11-3

cdr3_nt: TGTGCCAGCAGTAACTACAGGGGGCTACGCTATGGCTACACCTTC
cdr3_aa: CASSNYRGLRYGYTF
d_call: TRBD1
clone_size: -
j_call: TRBJ1-2
v_call: TRBV6-4

cdr3_nt: TGCAGTGCGCGGTGGGAGAATGAGCAGTTCTTC
cdr3_aa: CSARWENEQFF
d_call: -
clone_size: -
j_call: TRBJ2-1
v_call: TRBV20-1

cdr3_nt: TGTGCCAGTAGTATAGCCCCCCTCGGTGAAGCTTTCTTT
cdr3_aa: CASSIAPLGEAFF
d_call: -
clone_size: -
j_call: TRBJ1-1
v_call: TRBV19

cdr3_nt: TGTGCCAGCAGTGACGGTAGGGGGCCCACCGGGGAGCTGTTTTTT
cdr3_aa: CASSDGRGPTGELFF
d_call: TRBD1
clone_size: -
j_call: TRBJ2-2
v_call: TRBV6-4